The 27 T cell receptor beta chains listed next were all sequenced from one sample in a study of T cell responses to AZD1222 COVID-19 vaccine (dated by TCRdb to 2020 to 2022). Library preparation used the immunoSEQ multiplex PCR assay. Held by TCRdb, this immuneACCESS table contains in-frame sequences only and omits some clones. Under half of the omission traces to an unresolved V gene where checked; the cause of the rest is unknown. This sample lists fewer than 120,000 clones; 85% to 95% were detected once. The top ten constitute around 7.8% of the sample. The time point label, read with the paper, signifies: baseline before first vaccination. The specimen comprised peripheral blood, sampled on day 0 of AZD1222 vaccination. These receptors all stem from an adult in good health.

For this clone: At one of its ends the junction is not consistent with the germline gene, which may arise from a read error. V gene TRBV6-5 combines with J gene TRBJ2-2; D possibly uses TRBD1 or TRBD2 (6 bases each). The CDR3 covers 15 residues. The germline V gene encodes CDR1 MNHEY and CDR2 SVGAGI. CDR3 sequence reads: CASGRWGAKTGELFF. Here the CDR3 DNA reads TGTGCCAGCGGCCGGTGGGGGGCGAAAACCGGGGAGCTGTTTTTT.

V usage is TRBV24-1 and J usage is TRBJ2-5, with 9 bases aligning to TRBD2. CDR3 length: 15 residues. V was pared by 6 bases and J by 5 bases, with 9 bases of the junction left unmatched. Per the germline V gene, CDR1 is KGHDR and CDR2 is SFDVKD. CDR3 in DNA: TGTGCCACCAGTCGCGGGGGGGCGAGGTGGGAGACCCAGTACTTC. The encoded protein is CATSRGGARWETQYF.

The chain has TRBV30 and TRBJ1-4, with TRBD1 matching over 10 bases. The CDR3 sequence is 14 residues long. The germline gives CDR1 GTSNPN, CDR2 SVGIG (reference sequence). J lost 8 bases, V lost 2 bases, and 5 bases had no gene match. CDR3 region: CAWSRTGGYEKLFF. The DNA for the CDR3 is TGTGCCTGGAGTAGGACAGGGGGTTACGAAAAACTGTTTTTT.

This clone was seen a single time. This sequence joins TRBV28 and TRBJ1-2, with D tentatively TRBD1 (6 bases). From germline, CDR1 is MDHEN and CDR2 SYDVKM. Between the trimmed V and J ends, which lost 3 bases and 3 bases, there was a span of 14 bases. The CDR3 has 15 residues. CDR3 nucleotides: TGTGCCAGCAGTTTCCCAGGGGCGGGAGACTATGGCTACACCTTC. Translating gives CASSFPGAGDYGYTF.

This sequence joins TRBV27 and TRBJ2-1, with D maybe TRBD2 (5 bases). The CDR3 spans 15 residues. The V end lost 4 bases, the J end lost 2 bases, and 12 bases lay between the germline ends. Germline CDR1 reads MNHEY; CDR2 reads SMNVEV (reference sequence). The CDR3 spells CASSSAGSAYNEQFF. DNA for the CDR3: TGTGCCAGCAGTTCCGCGGGTTCAGCCTACAATGAGCAGTTCTTC.

The chain uses TRBV19 and TRBJ2-1; TRBD1 is a possible D gene (7 bases). The ends were cut back, 2 bases at V and 7 bases at J, with 12 bases in the middle. The CDR3 contains 14 residues. Germline-derived CDR1 and CDR2 are LNHDA and SQIVND (reference sequence). The CDR3 here is CASSIQGGGNEQFF. The DNA for the CDR3 is TGTGCCAGTAGTATACAGGGGGGTGGGAATGAGCAGTTCTTC.

The chain carries TRBV6-1 and TRBJ1-2, with 9 bases lining up with TRBD1. The CDR3 consists of 15 residues. The germline V gene encodes CDR1 MNHNS and CDR2 SASEGT. The junction had 4 bases not matched to a gene; V was cut back by 1 base and J by 4 bases. For the CDR3, the DNA is TGTGCCAGCAGTGAAGGGGGACAGGGAAGCTATGGCTACACCTTC. Residues: CASSEGGQGSYGYTF.

CDR3 loop: CASSQDPALARAQGYTF. The DNA for the CDR3 is TGTGCCAGCAGCCAAGATCCTGCCCTGGCCAGAGCGCAGGGCTACACCTTC. This chain uses TRBV3-1 (or the pseudogene TRBV3-2) with TRBJ1-2; D gene uncertain. The V gene's germline CDR1 is LGHDT and CDR2 YNNKEL (reference sequence). This CDR3 has 17 residues. V was cut by 0 bases and J by 8 bases, with 22 bases left in between.

The V call is TRBV11-3, the J call TRBJ2-2; D may be TRBD1 or TRBD2 (5 bases each). Germline V gives CDR1 SGHNT, CDR2 YENEEA. The CDR3 is made up of 15 amino acids. Trimming removed 5 bases at V and 6 bases at J, with 16 bases between. The CDR3 loop reads CASSPGLGASGELFF. CDR3 DNA: TGTGCCAGCAGCCCGGGGCTGGGAGCGTCCGGGGAGCTGTTTTTT.

Worth noting for this clone: At one of its ends the junction is not consistent with the germline gene, which may arise from a read error. The CDR3 protein is CASSLAGGSNEQFF. CDR3 in DNA: TGTGCCAGCAGCCTAGCGGGGGGCTCCAATGAGCAGTTCTTC. V usage is TRBV7-9 and J usage is TRBJ2-1; 11 bases line up with TRBD2. Per germline, CDR1 SEHNR and CDR2 FQNEAQ (reference sequence). The CDR3 loop spans 14 amino acids. Full variable domain (missing parts from reference TRBV7-9 and TRBJ2-1): DTGVSQNPRHKITKRGQNVTFRCDPISEHNRLYWYRQTLGQGPEFLTYFQNEAQLEKSRLLSDRFSAERPKGSFSTLEIQRTEQGDSAMYLCASSLAGGSNEQFFGPGTRLTVL.

The chain couples TRBV14 to TRBJ2-3; 8 bases are shared with TRBD2. Germline V lookup: CDR1 SGHDN, CDR2 FVKESK. The CDR3 contains 16 residues. Germline trimming cut 5 bases from V and 4 bases from J; bases unmatched to any gene: 11. In DNA form, the CDR3 reads TGTGCCAGCAGCTTTCAGAGCGGGGGAGCGGCAGATACGCAGTATTTT. It encodes CASSFQSGGAADTQYF. The full variable domain, in which reference TRBV14 and TRBJ2-3 provide the parts outside the CDR3, is EAGVTQFPSHSVIEKGQTVTLRCDPISGHDNLYWYRRVMGKEIKFLLHFVKESKQDESGMPNNRFLAERTGGTYSTLKVQPAELEDSGVYFCASSFQSGGAADTQYFGPGTRLTVL.

This CDR3 reads CASSPGTVNEKLFF. CDR3 nucleotides: TGTGCCAGCAGCCCCGGGACAGTCAATGAAAAACTGTTTTTT. The J gene is TRBJ1-4, the V gene TRBV5-6, with 7 nucleotides matching TRBD1. CDR1 SGHDT and CDR2 YYEEEE come from the germline V gene. The CDR3 is made up of 14 amino acids. V lost 4 bases, J lost 5 bases, and 5 bases stayed unmatched. Full variable domain (rest looked up from reference TRBV5-6 and TRBJ1-4): DAGVTQSPTHLIKTRGQQVTLRCSPKSGHDTVSWYQQALGQGPQFIFQYYEEEERQRGNFPDRFSGHQFPNYSSELNVNALLLGDSALYLCASSPGTVNEKLFFGSGTQLSVL.

V usage is TRBV28 and J usage is TRBJ1-2, with D unresolved. Trimming removed 6 bases from V and 1 base from J, with 15 bases in between. Per the germline V gene, CDR1 is MDHEN and CDR2 is SYDVKM. The CDR3 is 15 residues long. CDR3 sequence reads: CASRLPSVGNYGYTF. CDR3 coding DNA: TGTGCCAGCAGATTACCCTCAGTTGGTAACTATGGCTACACCTTC.

The genes are TRBV11-2 and TRBJ2-3; TRBD2 aligns across 10 bases. J was trimmed by 1 base and V by 0 bases; bases with no gene match: 7. Per the germline V gene, CDR1 is SGHAT and CDR2 is FQNNGV. The CDR3 runs to 18 residues. Written as DNA, the CDR3 is TGTGCCAGCAGCTTAGAGGGGACTAGCGCTTTTGGCACAGATACGCAGTATTTT. It yields the protein CASSLEGTSAFGTDTQYF.

V and J are TRBV29-1 and TRBJ2-6, with D hard to call. Per the germline V gene, CDR1 is SQVTM and CDR2 is ANQGSEA. The V and J ends lost 5 bases and 0 bases respectively, with 5 bases between them. CDR3 length: 13 amino acids. In DNA, the CDR3 is TGCAGCGTTTCGGTCTCTGGGGCCAACGTCCTGACTTTC. Its protein is CSVSVSGANVLTF.

The J gene is TRBJ1-1, the V gene TRBV2; TRBD1 might be the D (5 bases). The CDR3 covers 16 residues. The germline V and J ends were trimmed by 7 bases and 0 bases, with 18 bases remaining between them. CDR1 is SNHLY and CDR2 is FYNNEI in the germline V gene. This chain's CDR3 is CASKPNRGLVNTEAFF. DNA for the CDR3: TGTGCCAGCAAACCGAATAGGGGCCTTGTGAACACTGAAGCTTTCTTT.

This clone was picked up one time. The chain uses TRBV28 and TRBJ1-2; D remains unclear. From germline, CDR1 is MDHEN and CDR2 SYDVKM. CDR3 length equals 13 residues. V lost 5 bases, J lost 7 bases, and 14 bases lay in between. For the CDR3, the DNA is TGTGCCAGCAGTCTAGACCAAATTGGTGGCTACACCTTC. As protein: CASSLDQIGGYTF.

The chain has TRBV18 and TRBJ1-5, with TRBD1 matching over 9 bases. The CDR3 sequence is 18 residues long. Germline CDR1 and CDR2: KGHSH and LQKENI. The V and J ends lost 2 bases and 5 bases, in that order; junction bases with no gene match: 13. The CDR3 loop is CASSPKHTGGTGHQPQHF. The CDR3 DNA is TGTGCCAGCTCACCAAAGCACACTGGCGGGACAGGGCATCAGCCCCAGCATTTT.

The chain employs TRBV29-1 and TRBJ2-4, with 10 positions matching TRBD2. The V and J ends lost 5 bases and 2 bases, in that order; junction bases with no gene match: 3. The CDR3 is 14 amino acids. Germline loops: CDR1 SQVTM, CDR2 ANQGSEA. The CDR3 here is CSVKTSGTKNIQYF. CDR3 in DNA: TGCAGCGTTAAAACTAGCGGGACCAAAAACATTCAGTACTTC.

This clone has only a few counts. This chain connects TRBV6-5 to TRBJ1-5; 8 positions agree with TRBD1. From germline, CDR1 is MNHEY and CDR2 SVGAGI. This CDR3 is 15 amino acids long. Unmatched junction bases numbered 10, after V lost 6 bases and J lost 6 bases. Here the CDR3 DNA reads TGTGCCAGCAGGGACAGGGTCCGGGGCAGTCAGCCCCAGCATTTT. Encoded protein: CASRDRVRGSQPQHF.

A few counts support this clone. This sequence joins TRBV10-3 and TRBJ1-5; D possibly corresponds to TRBD1 (6 bases). V lost 3 bases and J lost 5, with 14 bases in between. The CDR3 contains 15 residues. Germline lookup yields CDR1 ENHRY and CDR2 SYGVKD. As DNA, the CDR3 is TGTGCCATCAGTGAAGGTTGGGACACCGATCAGCCCCAGCATTTT. The encoded protein is CAISEGWDTDQPQHF.

The J gene is TRBJ2-2, the V gene TRBV28; the match to TRBD1 covers 7 bases. Per germline, CDR1 MDHEN and CDR2 SYDVKM. V lost 3 bases and J lost 7; bases outside the gene matches: 8. This CDR3 comprises 15 residues. The CDR3 protein is CASSFLDRVGGELFF. The CDR3 DNA sequence: TGTGCCAGCAGTTTCCTTGACAGGGTGGGCGGGGAGCTGTTTTTT.

The V gene is TRBV2, the J gene TRBJ1-2, with TRBD1 matching over 10 bases. The CDR3 is made up of 17 amino acids. V dropped 9 bases and J dropped 4; count of bases not matched to a gene: 17. CDR1 is SNHLY and CDR2 is FYNNEI in the germline V gene. The DNA of the CDR3 is TGTGCCAGATTGTCCTCCTCCGGGACAGGGGTTAGCTATGGCTACACCTTC. Translated: CARLSSSGTGVSYGYTF.

The chain recombines TRBV18 with TRBJ2-2; 9 bases are shared with TRBD1. V lost 6 bases and J lost 5; bases outside the gene matches: 7. CDR3 length: 15 residues. The germline gives CDR1 KGHSH, CDR2 LQKENI. CDR3 in DNA: TGTGCCAGCTCGCCCGGGACAGGGAAAACCGGGGAGCTGTTTTTT. Translated, it gives CASSPGTGKTGELFF.

This chain joins TRBV9 and TRBJ1-1; no reliable D call. This CDR3 comprises 13 residues. The V and J ends lost 0 bases and 6 bases respectively, with 9 bases between them. Germline CDR1 reads SGDLS; CDR2 reads YYNGEE. CDR3 protein: CASSVDMGPEAFF. CDR3 sequence (DNA): TGTGCCAGCAGCGTAGATATGGGCCCTGAAGCTTTCTTT.

The chain recombines TRBV10-2 with TRBJ2-7; possibly TRBD1 for D (6 bases). The V gene's germline CDR1 is WSHSY and CDR2 SAAADI. This CDR3 has 11 amino acids. The V gene lost 4 bases and the J gene lost 6 bases, with 7 bases spanning the gap. The CDR3: CASSVRGEQYF. For the CDR3, the DNA is TGCGCCAGCAGTGTCAGGGGCGAGCAGTACTTC.

J is TRBJ2-7 and V is TRBV30, with a weak D call TRBD2 (5 bases). Germline CDR1 GTSNPN, CDR2 SVGIG (reference sequence). V was trimmed by 6 bases and J by 4 bases, leaving 16 bases between them. The CDR3 sequence is 13 residues long. In nucleotides, the CDR3 is TGTGCCTGCTGCCGGATAGGCGGGTACGAGCAGTACTTC. Protein sequence: CACCRIGGYEQYF.